These 26 T cell receptor beta chains came from one sample sequenced in a study of blood T cell repertoires in COVID-19. Libraries were prepared by immunoSEQ multiplex PCR; TCRdb keeps only in-frame clonotypes and omits some of them. The sample lists roughly 90,000 clones; over 80% were seen once. Material for sequencing was peripheral blood. These receptors originate from a woman older than 75 with active or convalescent COVID-19.

The rearrangement uses TRBV12-3 or TRBV12-4 and TRBJ2-7, with D perhaps matching TRBD1 (6 bases). V lost 3 bases to trimming and J lost 6 bases, with 9 bases between them. The CDR3 contains 12 residues. The CDR3 DNA reads TGTGCCAGCAGTTTTGGACAGAGCGAGCAGTACTTC. This encodes CASSFGQSEQYF.

This clone was found a few times. The chain employs TRBV2 and TRBJ2-3; possible D gene TRBD1, 6 bases. The germline V gene encodes CDR1 SNHLY and CDR2 FYNNEI. This CDR3 spans 15 amino acids. The germline V and J ends were trimmed by 7 bases and 4 bases, with 18 bases remaining between them. CDR3 sequence: CASTTRTAPADTQYF. The CDR3 nucleotides are TGTGCCAGCACTACCAGGACAGCGCCCGCAGATACGCAGTATTTT.

The chain has TRBV7-2 and TRBJ2-7; the match to TRBD2 covers 11 bases. V trimming: 6 bases; J trimming: 2 bases; junction bases outside the gene matches: 6. Germline CDR1 reads SGHTA; CDR2 reads FQGNSA. This CDR3 region has 15 residues. The chain's CDR3 is CASSYSGGAAYEQYF. Here the CDR3 DNA reads TGTGCCAGCAGTTATAGCGGGGGGGCCGCCTACGAGCAGTACTTC.

The V gene is TRBV9, the J gene TRBJ2-1; 7 nucleotides align to TRBD2. CDR3 size: 15 residues. Germline loops: CDR1 SGDLS, CDR2 YYNGEE. With V trimmed by 3 bases and J by 4 bases, 7 bases remained unmatched. The CDR3 region has the DNA TGTGCCAGCAGCGGAGGGGCTAGCGGATACAATGAGCAGTTCTTC. Translated, it gives CASSGGASGYNEQFF.

This clone has just one count. The V and J genes are TRBV29-1 and TRBJ2-3; TRBD2 aligns across 7 bases. The CDR3 has 12 amino acids. Germline V CDR1 and CDR2: SQVTM, ANQGSEA. The junction had 4 bases not matched to a gene; V was cut back by 6 bases and J by 4 bases. Here the CDR3 DNA reads TGCAGCGTAGGACTAGTCTCAGATACGCAGTATTTT. This sequence encodes CSVGLVSDTQYF.

The chain recombines TRBV3-1 (or the pseudogene TRBV3-2) with TRBJ2-1; no clear D gene. V lost 4 bases to trimming and J lost 8 bases, with 9 bases between them. The CDR3 has 12 residues. Germline lookup yields CDR1 LGHDT and CDR2 YNNKEL (reference sequence). CDR3 loop: CASSPSEDEQFF. CDR3 nucleotides: TGTGCCAGCAGCCCATCAGAGGATGAGCAGTTCTTC.

The chain joins TRBV6-6 to TRBJ2-3; 10 bases line up with TRBD2. Trimming at V came to 5 bases and at J to 3 bases, leaving 5 bases not matched to a gene. The germline CDR1 and CDR2 sequences are MNHNY and SVGAGI (reference sequence). The CDR3 runs to 15 residues. DNA for the CDR3: TGTGCCAGCAGTCCTCTAGCGGGAGAAACAGATACGCAGTATTTT. It translates to CASSPLAGETDTQYF.

This sequence joins TRBV20-1 and TRBJ2-1; D may be TRBD2 (7 bases). The V end was cut by 3 bases, the J end by 2 bases, with 11 bases between. CDR3 length equals 14 residues. Germline assignment: CDR1 DFQATT and CDR2 SNEGSKA (reference sequence). The CDR3 reads CSASRGGPYNEQFF. The CDR3 DNA follows: TGCAGTGCTAGTAGGGGGGGCCCCTACAATGAGCAGTTCTTC.

This chain joins TRBV5-6 and TRBJ2-3; 12 bases are a match to TRBD2. The CDR3 length is 13 residues. The junction had 0 bases not matched to a gene; V was cut back by 4 bases and J by 6 bases. CDR1 and CDR2 (germline): SGHDT, YYEEEE. CDR3 protein: CASSGTSGDTQYF. In DNA, the CDR3 is TGTGCCAGCAGCGGGACTAGCGGGGATACGCAGTATTTT.

V and J are TRBV4-1 and TRBJ2-3; 8 bases match TRBD1. This CDR3 spans 17 amino acids. Per germline, CDR1 MGHRA and CDR2 YSYEKL. With 0 bases clipped from V and 2 bases from J, the junction kept 7 bases outside the gene matches. The CDR3 loop is CASSQDAGDRSTDTQYF. DNA for the CDR3: TGCGCCAGCAGCCAAGATGCCGGGGACAGGTCCACAGATACGCAGTATTTT.

V gene TRBV10-3 combines with J gene TRBJ2-7; 8 bases match TRBD1. Trimming took 4 bases from V and 2 from J; bases not matched to a gene: 1. This CDR3 comprises 13 residues. CDR1 is ENHRY, CDR2 SYGVKD, per germline. CDR3 sequence: CAISGGQAYEQYF. CDR3 nucleotide sequence: TGTGCCATCAGTGGGGGACAGGCCTACGAGCAGTACTTC.

The J gene is TRBJ1-1, the V gene TRBV19; no clear D. This CDR3 comprises 13 residues. Looked up from germline, CDR1 is LNHDA and CDR2 is SQIVND (reference sequence). The ends were cut back, 5 bases at V and 0 bases at J, with 7 bases in the middle. This CDR3 is CASSSRVNTEAFF. Here the CDR3 DNA reads TGTGCCAGTAGTTCAAGAGTGAACACTGAAGCTTTCTTT.

This chain joins TRBV19 and TRBJ1-3, with TRBD1 matching 7 bases. Trimming cost V 4 bases and J 8 bases; bases outside gene matches: 8. The CDR3 consists of 14 residues. Germline V gene data show CDR1 as LNHDA and CDR2 as SQIVND (reference sequence). DNA of the CDR3: TGTGCCAGTAGTAAAAACAGGGGACCGGACACCATATATTTT. As protein: CASSKNRGPDTIYF.

Comments on this clone: The sample holds other DNA sequences that translate to the same CDR3. This chain connects TRBV18 to TRBJ1-1, with D unclear. V was pared by 2 bases and J by 1 base, with 5 bases between. The CDR3 covers 13 residues. Germline loops: CDR1 KGHSH, CDR2 LQKENI. The CDR3 region has the DNA TGTGCCAGCTCACCAGGCAGGAACACTGAAGCTTTCTTT. Residues: CASSPGRNTEAFF.

V gene TRBV11-3 combines with J gene TRBJ1-4, with D perhaps TRBD1 (6 bases). Germline V gene data show CDR1 as SGHNT and CDR2 as YENEEA. Between the trimmed V and J ends, which lost 3 bases and 8 bases, there was a span of 19 bases. This CDR3 comprises 16 residues. The CDR3 reads CASSFRGQPSGEKLFF. As DNA, the CDR3 is TGTGCCAGCAGCTTCCGCGGACAGCCGTCGGGGGAAAAACTGTTTTTT.

This sequence joins TRBV5-1 and TRBJ1-1; D remains ambiguous. V was shortened by 0 bases and J by 0 bases, with 9 bases between the two germline ends. The CDR3 has 15 residues. Germline V gene data show CDR1 as SGHRS and CDR2 as YFSETQ. DNA of the CDR3: TGCGCCAGCAGCTTGGGACACGGCATGAACACTGAAGCTTTCTTT. Amino acid sequence: CASSLGHGMNTEAFF.

The chain joins TRBV2 to TRBJ2-2, with 9 bases aligning to TRBD2. The CDR3 runs 15 residues. Germline assignment: CDR1 SNHLY and CDR2 FYNNEI. V gave up 4 bases and J gave up 6 bases; unmatched junction bases: 6. CDR3 residues: CASSVSRGGAGELFF. DNA for the CDR3: TGTGCCAGCAGTGTATCGCGGGGGGGCGCCGGGGAGCTGTTTTTT.

Only one count was recorded for this clone. This chain uses TRBV6-2 or TRBV6-3 with TRBJ2-7; TRBD2 matches 9 bases. This CDR3 has 15 amino acids. CDR1 MNHEY and CDR2 SVGEGT come from the germline V gene. V lost 4 bases, J lost 1 base, and 5 bases stayed unmatched. CDR3 protein: CASSSLTSGSYEQYF. In DNA form, the CDR3 reads TGTGCCAGCAGTTCCCTTACTAGCGGGTCCTACGAGCAGTACTTC.

This clone was observed a single time. The DNA for the CDR3 is TGTGCCAGCAGACCGACAGGGGGCCACGAGCAGTACTTC. Its translation: CASRPTGGHEQYF. V usage is TRBV2 and J usage is TRBJ2-7, with TRBD1 identical over 10 bases. The CDR3 consists of 13 residues. V gave up 6 bases and J gave up 5 bases; unmatched junction bases: 4. CDR1 is SNHLY, CDR2 FYNNEI, per germline.

The chain joins TRBV28 to TRBJ2-1; TRBD2 matches at 13 bases. V was pared by 6 bases and J by 0 bases, with 2 bases of the junction left unmatched. The CDR3 totals 16 residues. Germline lookup yields CDR1 MDHEN and CDR2 SYDVKM. This CDR3 is CASRGLAGFSYNEQFF. The CDR3 DNA sequence: TGTGCCAGCAGGGGACTAGCGGGGTTCTCCTACAATGAGCAGTTCTTC.

This chain connects TRBV5-6 to TRBJ2-7; maybe TRBD2 (5 bases). Trimming pared 0 bases from V and 5 bases from J, leaving 9 bases between. The V gene's germline CDR1 is SGHDT and CDR2 YYEEEE. The CDR3 runs 13 residues. The CDR3 loop is CASSLVSGNEQYF. DNA of the CDR3: TGTGCCAGCAGCTTGGTTTCCGGGAACGAGCAGTACTTC.

The chain uses TRBV18 and TRBJ2-7; the match to TRBD2 covers 9 bases. The V gene's germline CDR1 is KGHSH and CDR2 LQKENI. V was pared by 4 bases and J by 2 bases, with 3 bases of the junction left unmatched. This CDR3 is 14 amino acids long. The CDR3, as DNA: TGTGCCAGCTCACTCGCGGGGGGGACCTACGAGCAGTACTTC. It translates to CASSLAGGTYEQYF.

The chain recombines TRBV24-1 with TRBJ2-5; 8 bases agree with TRBD1. The CDR3 consists of 16 residues. Germline loops: CDR1 KGHDR, CDR2 SFDVKD. Trimming at V came to 3 bases and at J to 4 bases, leaving 9 bases not matched to a gene. The CDR3 protein is CATSDDRTGWLETQYF. The CDR3 DNA reads as TGTGCCACCAGTGATGACCGGACAGGGTGGTTAGAGACCCAGTACTTC.

V gene TRBV5-1 combines with J gene TRBJ1-5; D gene uncertain. V lost 0 bases and J lost 4, with 11 bases in between. Germline V lookup: CDR1 SGHRS, CDR2 YFSETQ. The CDR3 covers 15 residues. The CDR3 DNA follows: TGCGCCAGCAGCTTGGGGCCGCGAGGGAATCAGCCCCAGCATTTT. Translation: CASSLGPRGNQPQHF.

CDR3 residues: CASSQDRSTDTQYF. CDR3 coding DNA: TGCGCCAGCAGCCAAGACAGGAGCACAGATACGCAGTATTTT. The chain employs TRBV4-3 and TRBJ2-3; D is unresolved. Germline V gene data show CDR1 as LGHNA and CDR2 as YSLEER. This CDR3 has 14 residues. Trimming stripped 0 bases from V and 0 bases from J, with 4 bases between.

The CDR3 DNA reads as TGTGCCAGCAGGAGGGTGGAGGATACGCAGTATTTT. Translation: CASRRVEDTQYF. This chain joins TRBV9 and TRBJ2-3, with D possibly matching TRBD2 (5 bases). The germline V gene has CDR1 SGDLS and CDR2 YYNGEE. This CDR3 contains 12 residues. Trimming took 5 bases from V and 6 from J, leaving 10 bases between them. The full variable domain, in which reference TRBV9 and TRBJ2-3 provide the parts outside the CDR3, is DSGVTQTPKHLITATGQRVTLRCSPRSGDLSVYWYQQSLDQGLQFLIQYYNGEERAKGNILERFSAQQFPDLHSELNLSSLELGDSALYFCASRRVEDTQYFGPGTRLTVL.